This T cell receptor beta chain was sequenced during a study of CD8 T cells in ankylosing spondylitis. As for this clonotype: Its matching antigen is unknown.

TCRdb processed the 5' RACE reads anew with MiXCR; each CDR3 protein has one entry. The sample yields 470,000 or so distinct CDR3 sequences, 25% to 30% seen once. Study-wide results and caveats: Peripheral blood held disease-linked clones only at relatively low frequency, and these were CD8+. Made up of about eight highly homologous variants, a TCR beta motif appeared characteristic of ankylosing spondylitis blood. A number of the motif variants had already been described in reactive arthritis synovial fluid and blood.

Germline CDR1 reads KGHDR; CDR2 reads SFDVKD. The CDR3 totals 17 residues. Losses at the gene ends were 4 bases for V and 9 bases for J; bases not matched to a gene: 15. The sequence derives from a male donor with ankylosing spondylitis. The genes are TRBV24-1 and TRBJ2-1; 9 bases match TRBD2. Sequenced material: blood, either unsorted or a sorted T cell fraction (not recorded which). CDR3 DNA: TGTGCCACCAGTGACGCGGGGGGGGGCCTTGTGGTCTCTGAGCAGTTCTTC. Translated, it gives CATSDAGGGLVVSEQFF.